These 12 T cell receptor beta chains originate from one sample sequenced in a study of blood T cell repertoires in COVID-19. This table comes from immunoSEQ multiplex PCR, and its TCRdb copy is limited to in-frame clones, with some not included. The sample includes under 200,000 clones, more than 70% of them seen just once. The sequenced material came from peripheral blood. All receptors derive from a man aged 35 to 55 with active or convalescent COVID-19.

The chain couples TRBV6-2 or TRBV6-3 to TRBJ2-1, with 10 nucleotides matching TRBD1. Germline-derived CDR1 and CDR2 are MNHEY and SVGEGT. The V and J ends lost 2 bases and 7 bases, in that order; junction bases with no gene match: 8. CDR3 length equals 16 residues. The chain's CDR3 is CASSYTSTGGVNEQFF. CDR3 in DNA: TGTGCCAGCAGTTACACCTCGACAGGGGGCGTTAATGAGCAGTTCTTC.

The rearrangement uses TRBV10-3 and TRBJ1-4, with TRBD1 identical over 9 bases. The CDR3 has 16 amino acids. The germline V gene encodes CDR1 ENHRY and CDR2 SYGVKD. The V gene end was trimmed by 0 bases and the J gene end by 7 bases; junction bases not matched to a gene: 6. This CDR3 is CAISESPQGAPEKLFF. The CDR3 bases are TGTGCCATCAGTGAGTCTCCACAGGGGGCGCCTGAAAAACTGTTTTTT.

The rearrangement links TRBV5-5 to TRBJ2-1; 9 nucleotides line up with TRBD2. This CDR3 is built from 13 residues. From germline, CDR1 is SGHKS and CDR2 YYEKEE (reference sequence). V shed 3 bases, J shed 9 bases, and the junction held 4 bases outside the gene matches. The CDR3 region has the DNA TGTGCCAGCAGCTCAATAGCGGGAGCTGAGCAGTTCTTC. Its translation is CASSSIAGAEQFF.

The genes are TRBV12-5 and TRBJ2-2, with 9 nucleotides matching TRBD2. V gave up 0 bases and J gave up 4 bases; unmatched junction bases: 9. CDR1 is LGHNT and CDR2 is FRNRAP in the germline V gene. CDR3 length: 18 amino acids. This chain's CDR3 is CASGLVQGGGAPTGELFF. Here the CDR3 DNA reads TGTGCTAGTGGTTTGGTACAGGGCGGGGGGGCCCCCACCGGGGAGCTGTTTTTT.

The chain couples TRBV7-9 to TRBJ2-1; the D gene is possibly TRBD2 (5 bases). This CDR3 contains 16 residues. Per germline, CDR1 SEHNR and CDR2 FQNEAQ (reference sequence). V dropped 6 bases and J dropped 0 bases, with 15 bases sitting between them. The CDR3 sequence is CASSPARGSSYNEQFF. CDR3 DNA: TGTGCCAGCAGTCCCGCACGGGGAAGCTCCTACAATGAGCAGTTCTTC.

The chain carries TRBV5-1 and TRBJ2-3; 10 positions match TRBD1. Germline CDR1 is SGHRS and CDR2 is YFSETQ. V dropped 9 bases and J dropped 0; count of bases not matched to a gene: 4. This CDR3 spans 14 amino acids. CDR3 bases: TGCGCCACCGGGACAGGGGAGAGCACAGATACGCAGTATTTT. Translating gives CATGTGESTDTQYF.

The rearrangement links TRBV12-5 to TRBJ2-7; 11 nucleotides align to TRBD1. The J segment lost 4 bases and the V segment lost 5 bases, leaving 7 bases of the junction unmatched. The CDR3 runs to 15 residues. In germline, CDR1 is LGHNT, CDR2 FRNRAP. CDR3 in DNA: TGTGCTAGTGGTGCCGGACAGGGGGCTCTGTACGAGCAGTACTTC. Its translation: CASGAGQGALYEQYF.

This rearrangement joins TRBV2 to TRBJ2-4; TRBD1 might be the D (5 bases). This CDR3 spans 14 amino acids. Per germline, CDR1 SNHLY and CDR2 FYNNEI. Trimming pared 6 bases from V and 2 bases from J, leaving 11 bases between. CDR3 nucleotides: TGTGCCAGCAGAGACAGAGTGACCAAAAACATTCAGTACTTC. This sequence encodes CASRDRVTKNIQYF.

The genes are TRBV2 and TRBJ2-3; maybe TRBD1 (6 bases). The germline gives CDR1 SNHLY, CDR2 FYNNEI. V lost 7 bases and J 5 bases, leaving 19 bases between the germline ends. The length of the CDR3 is 15 residues. The chain's CDR3 is CASKTSDSYRDTQYF. CDR3 in DNA: TGTGCCAGCAAAACCTCGGACAGTTATAGAGATACGCAGTATTTT.

V is TRBV19 and J is TRBJ2-5; 13 bases are a match to TRBD2. CDR3 length: 15 residues. Germline trimming cut 7 bases from V and 5 bases from J; bases unmatched to any gene: 7. Germline CDR1 LNHDA, CDR2 SQIVND (reference sequence). The CDR3 DNA sequence: TGTGCCAGTACCGGACTAGCGGGGGTTGGTGAGACCCAGTACTTC. This translates into CASTGLAGVGETQYF.

This chain links TRBV24-1 with TRBJ2-2; D is perhaps TRBD2 (6 bases). CDR3 length: 13 residues. Germline V gene sequence: CDR1 KGHDR, CDR2 SFDVKD. Between the trimmed V and J ends, which lost 3 bases and 8 bases, there was a span of 9 bases. This CDR3 is CATSDMRGGELFF. DNA for the CDR3: TGTGCCACCAGTGATATGCGGGGTGGGGAGCTGTTTTTT.

V gene TRBV9 combines with J gene TRBJ1-5; maybe TRBD1 (5 bases). Germline-derived CDR1 and CDR2 are SGDLS and YYNGEE. The V end was cut by 0 bases, the J end by 3 bases, with 13 bases between. The CDR3 is 16 residues long. The CDR3 protein is CASSVGPGQDNQPQHF. DNA for the CDR3: TGTGCCAGCAGCGTAGGGCCAGGGCAGGACAATCAGCCCCAGCATTTT.